The 26 T cell receptor beta chains below come from one sample, sequenced in a study of control samples from healthy donors and cancer patients. The protocol was immunoSEQ multiplex PCR, while the TCRdb copy is restricted to in-frame clones and leaves out a portion. The sample carries under 60,000 clones, 94% recorded once. Sequencing input: blood. These receptors all come from a man aged 25-40 years in good health.

In this sample, this clone turned up once. This chain links TRBV5-8 with TRBJ1-1; D is possibly TRBD1 (5 bases). Germline V gene lookup returns CDR1 SGHTS and CDR2 YDEGEE. Trimming cost V 4 bases and J 4 bases, with 14 bases left between them. The CDR3 has 14 amino acids. CDR3 region: CASSHRFGGTEAFF. In DNA form, the CDR3 reads TGTGCCAGCAGCCATCGGTTTGGGGGCACTGAAGCTTTCTTT.

The J gene is TRBJ1-5, the V gene TRBV6-5; the match to TRBD1 covers 7 bases. The CDR3 has 14 amino acids. CDR1 MNHEY and CDR2 SVGAGI come from the germline V gene. Trimming removed 5 bases from V and 1 base from J; junction bases left unmatched: 2. This chain's CDR3 is CASSPQGSNQPQHF. For the CDR3, the DNA is TGTGCCAGCAGTCCACAGGGGAGCAATCAGCCCCAGCATTTT.

The chain joins TRBV11-2 to TRBJ2-7, with TRBD2 matching 8 bases. This CDR3 region has 15 residues. With 5 bases clipped from V and 1 base from J, the junction kept 7 bases outside the gene matches. The germline CDR1 and CDR2 sequences are SGHAT and FQNNGV. The DNA of the CDR3 is TGTGCCAGCAGCGCCCAAGCGGGAGTTTCCTACGAGCAGTACTTC. Its protein product is CASSAQAGVSYEQYF.

V and J are TRBV9 and TRBJ2-3, with no clear D. V gave up 3 bases and J gave up 3 bases, with 14 bases separating them. Germline V gene data show CDR1 as SGDLS and CDR2 as YYNGEE. This CDR3 spans 15 amino acids. The DNA for the CDR3 is TGTGCCAGCAGCGCTGCCCCTGGGCCTACAGATACGCAGTATTTT. It codes for CASSAAPGPTDTQYF.

The chain recombines TRBV28 with TRBJ1-1; maybe TRBD1 (5 bases). The V gene's germline CDR1 is MDHEN and CDR2 SYDVKM. The CDR3 is 13 residues long. V lost 8 bases and J 0 bases, leaving 10 bases between the germline ends. In DNA form, the CDR3 reads TGTGCCAGCTGGGGGAGAATGAACACTGAAGCTTTCTTT. Translation gives CASWGRMNTEAFF.

V usage is TRBV28 and J usage is TRBJ1-2; perhaps TRBD1 as D (5 bases). CDR3 size: 12 residues. Trimming pared 7 bases from V and 8 bases from J, leaving 14 bases between. Per germline, CDR1 MDHEN and CDR2 SYDVKM. CDR3 bases: TGTGCCAGCAAGTCCGACAGAAGGGGCTACACCTTC. Protein sequence: CASKSDRRGYTF.

The J gene is TRBJ1-3, the V gene TRBV4-3; tentative D call: TRBD1 (6 bases). Germline CDR1 is LGHNA and CDR2 is YSLEER. The V end lost 4 bases, the J end lost 2 bases, and 12 bases lay between the germline ends. The CDR3 consists of 15 residues. CDR3 in amino acids: CASSRQGQTGNTIYF. In DNA, the CDR3 is TGCGCCAGCAGCCGCCAGGGACAAACTGGAAACACCATATATTTT.

This rearrangement joins TRBV2 to TRBJ2-5; 12 nucleotides line up with TRBD2. Germline V lookup: CDR1 SNHLY, CDR2 FYNNEI. The CDR3 is 16 residues long. With V trimmed by 6 bases and J by 5 bases, 10 bases remained unmatched. CDR3 residues: CASSLTSGGARETQYF. CDR3 DNA: TGTGCCAGCAGCCTGACTAGCGGGGGCGCCAGGGAGACCCAGTACTTC.

This clone turned up a few times. V and J are TRBV29-1 and TRBJ2-1; 11 bases are shared with TRBD2. The germline CDR1 and CDR2 sequences are SQVTM and ANQGSEA. The CDR3 has 14 amino acids. The V segment lost 3 bases and the J segment 5 bases; nucleotides outside the gene matches: 3. The DNA for the CDR3 is TGCAGCGTTGACGGGACTAGCGGAAACAATGAGCAGTTCTTC. Its translation: CSVDGTSGNNEQFF.

This chain joins TRBV27 and TRBJ2-1, with 7 bases matching TRBD1. J lost 5 bases, V lost 7 bases, and 8 bases had no gene match. The length of the CDR3 is 14 residues. From germline, CDR1 is MNHEY and CDR2 SMNVEV (reference sequence). CDR3 sequence: CASTPTGNHNEQFF. CDR3 bases: TGTGCCAGCACCCCGACAGGGAACCACAATGAGCAGTTCTTC.

V and J are TRBV18 and TRBJ2-1; TRBD2 aligns across 8 bases. CDR1 is KGHSH, CDR2 LQKENI, per germline. The CDR3 runs 14 residues. Trimming cost V 3 bases and J 4 bases; bases outside gene matches: 2. CDR3: CASSPSGSYNEQFF. Here the CDR3 DNA reads TGTGCCAGCTCACCCAGCGGGAGTTACAATGAGCAGTTCTTC. Using reference TRBV18 and TRBJ2-1 for the parts outside the CDR3, the full variable domain is NAGVMQNPRHLVRRRGQEARLRCSPMKGHSHVYWYRQLPEEGLKFMVYLQKENIIDESGMPKERFSAEFPKEGPSILRIQQVVRGDSAAYFCASSPSGSYNEQFFGPGTRLTVL.

The CDR3 spells CASSASTGYNEQFF. As DNA, the CDR3 is TGTGCCAGCAGTGCTAGTACGGGGTACAATGAGCAGTTCTTC. The chain joins TRBV2 to TRBJ2-1, with D possibly being TRBD2 (5 bases). The CDR3 contains 14 residues. Germline-derived CDR1 and CDR2 are SNHLY and FYNNEI. With 4 bases removed from V and 4 bases from J, the gap between germline ends came to 11 bases.

The rearrangement joins TRBV7-2 to TRBJ1-2, with 7 bases identical to TRBD1. This CDR3 has 15 residues. Trimming at V came to 3 bases and at J to 2 bases, leaving 6 bases not matched to a gene. Germline-derived CDR1 and CDR2 are SGHTA and FQGNSA. Written as DNA, the CDR3 is TGTGCCAGCAGCTTTCGGGGGACAGAGAACTATGGCTACACCTTC. Translation gives CASSFRGTENYGYTF.

V gene TRBV19 combines with J gene TRBJ2-4; possibly TRBD2 for D (7 bases). CDR1 LNHDA and CDR2 SQIVND come from the germline V gene (reference sequence). Trimming took off 7 bases at V and 3 bases at J, with 25 bases between the two ends. CDR3 length equals 18 residues. CDR3 nucleotide sequence: TGTGCCAGTACCCCTTCATCCGGGGGGCGGGTAGTCAAAAACATTCAGTACTTC. The encoded protein is CASTPSSGGRVVKNIQYF. Combining the CDR3 with reference TRBV19 and TRBJ2-4 gives the whole variable domain DGGITQSPKYLFRKEGQNVTLSCEQNLNHDAMYWYRQDPGQGLRLIYYSQIVNDFQKGDIAEGYSVSREKKESFPLTVTSAQKNPTAFYLCASTPSSGGRVVKNIQYFGAGTRLSVL.

This chain joins TRBV20-1 and TRBJ2-7; D is uncertain. The CDR3 length is 11 residues. Germline V gene data show CDR1 as DFQATT and CDR2 as SNEGSKA (reference sequence). Trimming removed 1 base from V and 6 bases from J, with 7 bases in between. CDR3 DNA sequence: TGCAGTGCTAGAGGGGGTGGCGAGCAGTACTTC. It is translated as CSARGGGEQYF.

The chain uses TRBV5-1 and TRBJ1-4; TRBD1 aligns across 9 bases. Germline CDR1 and CDR2: SGHRS and YFSETQ. The CDR3 has 14 amino acids. V trimming: 4 bases; J trimming: 7 bases; junction bases outside the gene matches: 5. The CDR3 DNA is TGCGCCAGCAGCAACAGGGGGCAGGTTGAAAAACTGTTTTTT. It yields the protein CASSNRGQVEKLFF.

The chain has TRBV4-3 and TRBJ1-2, with D unclear. Germline CDR1 LGHNA, CDR2 YSLEER. The CDR3 extends over 15 amino acids. The ends were cut back, 3 bases at V and 1 base at J, with 12 bases in the middle. In nucleotides, the CDR3 is TGCGCCAGCAGCCAGTCCCAATATTTTAACTATGGCTACACCTTC. Translating it yields CASSQSQYFNYGYTF.

The J gene is TRBJ2-1, the V gene TRBV2, with 9 positions matching TRBD1. J was trimmed by 6 bases and V by 2 bases; bases with no gene match: 11. This CDR3 has 17 residues. Germline CDR1 is SNHLY and CDR2 is FYNNEI. In DNA form, the CDR3 reads TGTGCCAGCAGTGAACTACCTTCGGGACAGGGAGGCAATGAGCAGTTCTTC. It translates to CASSELPSGQGGNEQFF.

This rearrangement joins TRBV5-1 to TRBJ2-7, with D perhaps matching TRBD1 or TRBD2 (6 bases each). The CDR3 has 14 residues. V gave up 0 bases and J gave up 5 bases, with 12 bases separating them. Germline V gives CDR1 SGHRS, CDR2 YFSETQ. CDR3 sequence (DNA): TGCGCCAGCAGCTTGGGGAGGGGGGACAACGAGCAGTACTTC. Amino acid sequence: CASSLGRGDNEQYF.

The V and J genes are TRBV29-1 and TRBJ1-2; TRBD1 matches 8 bases. Germline values: CDR1 SQVTM, CDR2 ANQGSEA. After removal of 7 bases from V and 4 bases from J, the junction contained 14 bases not matched to a gene. This CDR3 region has 15 residues. The CDR3 DNA is TGCAGCGCTCTCGTTGGACAGGGAATCGGCTATGGCTACACCTTC. Translated: CSALVGQGIGYGYTF.

This chain links TRBV28 with TRBJ1-1, with TRBD1 matching 8 bases. CDR1 and CDR2 (germline): MDHEN, SYDVKM. The CDR3 is 15 amino acids. The trim removed 1 base at V and 1 base at J, leaving 2 bases unmatched. The CDR3 here is CASSLFQGANTEAFF. For the CDR3, the DNA is TGTGCCAGCAGTTTATTCCAGGGGGCGAACACTGAAGCTTTCTTT.

The chain employs TRBV11-2 and TRBJ1-5; D gene unclear. CDR3 length equals 13 residues. Germline CDR1 and CDR2: SGHAT and FQNNGV. V was pared by 4 bases and J by 5 bases, with 9 bases between. In nucleotides, the CDR3 is TGTGCCAGCAGCTCCGATAGAGATCAGCCCCAGCATTTT. It translates to CASSSDRDQPQHF.

V and J are TRBV7-3 and TRBJ1-2; 8 bases line up with TRBD1. Germline V gene sequence: CDR1 SGHTA, CDR2 FQGTGA. V was pared by 1 base and J by 0 bases, with 1 base of the junction left unmatched. The CDR3 spans 15 residues. The CDR3 reads CASSLNRGTNYGYTF. The CDR3 coding sequence is TGTGCCAGCAGCTTAAACAGGGGGACTAACTATGGCTACACCTTC.

V and J are TRBV27 and TRBJ1-3; maybe TRBD1 (6 bases). Trimming removed 0 bases from V and 9 bases from J, with 15 bases in between. Germline CDR1 and CDR2: MNHEY and SMNVEV (reference sequence). This CDR3 is built from 15 residues. The CDR3 DNA reads as TGTGCCAGCAGTTTATCGGGGGCCGGTCAAGTCACCATATATTTT. Amino acid sequence: CASSLSGAGQVTIYF.

The J gene is TRBJ2-3, the V gene TRBV24-1; D is unclear. CDR1 is KGHDR, CDR2 SFDVKD, per germline. The CDR3 loop spans 15 amino acids. V lost 1 base and J lost 2, with 9 bases in between. As DNA, the CDR3 is TGTGCCACCAGTGATTTTCAAGGTCCCACAGATACGCAGTATTTT. Translation: CATSDFQGPTDTQYF.

The sample holds one count of this clone. The chain uses TRBV28 and TRBJ1-2; 8 bases align to TRBD1. The CDR3 contains 12 residues. V lost 6 bases to trimming and J lost 8 bases; unmatched junction nucleotides: 5. Germline V gene lookup returns CDR1 MDHEN and CDR2 SYDVKM. Here the CDR3 reads CASSLRTGGYTF. The CDR3 DNA reads TGTGCCAGCAGCCTACGGACAGGGGGCTACACCTTC.